These 26 T cell receptor beta chains originate from one sample sequenced in a study of beta chain features in type 1 diabetes. Since all of the isolated RNA was reverse transcribed, expressed TCRB transcripts were what got sequenced. The repertoire was sequenced with immunoSEQ multiplex PCR; TCRdb's copy has only in-frame clones and lacks some. The sample has a few hundred thousand clones; roughly 30% are singletons. The material sequenced was central memory CD4+ T cells from blood. The receptor set was obtained from a man aged 25 to 45 in good health.

The chain uses TRBV5-4 and TRBJ2-7; D unclear. The CDR3 extends over 13 amino acids. Trimming stripped 4 bases from V and 1 base from J, with 9 bases between. Germline V gene lookup returns CDR1 SGHNT and CDR2 YYREEE (reference sequence). The CDR3 loop reads CASSPGGSYEQYF. Here the CDR3 DNA reads TGTGCCAGCAGCCCGGGCGGATCCTACGAGCAGTACTTC.

This chain joins TRBV6-5 and TRBJ1-1; no firm D call. V dropped 5 bases and J dropped 4 bases, with 8 bases sitting between them. CDR1 and CDR2 (germline): MNHEY, SVGAGI. The CDR3 extends over 12 amino acids. The CDR3 reads CASSPPGTEAFF. DNA of the CDR3: TGTGCCAGCAGTCCCCCTGGCACTGAAGCTTTCTTT.

This clone was observed a few times. The rearrangement links TRBV15 to TRBJ2-7, with 7 bases matching TRBD2. The CDR3 covers 16 residues. V trimming: 4 bases; J trimming: 3 bases; junction bases outside the gene matches: 12. CDR1 is LNHNV and CDR2 is YYDKDF in the germline V gene (reference sequence). DNA of the CDR3: TGTGCCACCAGCATCCACAACCCGGCTAGCGGCTACGAGCAGTACTTC. Residues: CATSIHNPASGYEQYF.

The V call is TRBV18, the J call TRBJ2-5; D is possibly TRBD2 (5 bases). CDR1 is KGHSH and CDR2 is LQKENI in the germline V gene. The ends were cut back, 2 bases at V and 2 bases at J, with 9 bases in the middle. The CDR3 covers 14 residues. The CDR3 DNA follows: TGTGCCAGCTCACCATGGAGCGGACAAGAGACCCAGTACTTC. Its protein product is CASSPWSGQETQYF. The full variable domain, its missing parts supplied by reference TRBV18 and TRBJ2-5, is NAGVMQNPRHLVRRRGQEARLRCSPMKGHSHVYWYRQLPEEGLKFMVYLQKENIIDESGMPKERFSAEFPKEGPSILRIQQVVRGDSAAYFCASSPWSGQETQYFGPGTRLLVL.

This clone was observed a few times. The chain carries TRBV27 and TRBJ2-7; D is undetermined. The CDR3 totals 15 residues. V lost 0 bases to trimming and J lost 2 bases, with 11 bases between them. From germline, CDR1 is MNHEY and CDR2 SMNVEV (reference sequence). The CDR3, as DNA: TGTGCCAGCAGTTTATCCTTTGGACGGGCCTACGAGCAGTACTTC. Protein: CASSLSFGRAYEQYF.

The V and J genes are TRBV19 and TRBJ1-5; D is unclear. This CDR3 spans 13 amino acids. Germline CDR1 LNHDA, CDR2 SQIVND (reference sequence). With 7 bases removed from V and 3 bases from J, the gap between germline ends came to 10 bases. The CDR3 region has the DNA TGTGCCAGTACCCTCGGGGACAATCAGCCCCAGCATTTT. Its translation: CASTLGDNQPQHF.

J is TRBJ2-5 and V is TRBV11-2; 9 bases align to TRBD2. CDR3 length equals 15 residues. V shed 7 bases and J 4 bases; nucleotides not matched to a gene: 10. Looked up from germline, CDR1 is SGHAT and CDR2 is FQNNGV. The CDR3 reads CASTPLGRGGETQYF. CDR3 DNA: TGTGCCAGCACCCCACTGGGGCGGGGGGGAGAGACCCAGTACTTC.

This clone showed up just a few times. The chain carries TRBV19 and TRBJ2-1; D possibly corresponds to TRBD2 (5 bases). Germline V lookup: CDR1 LNHDA, CDR2 SQIVND (reference sequence). Trimming took 0 bases from V and 9 from J, leaving 6 bases between them. The CDR3 is 12 residues long. The CDR3 DNA reads TGTGCCAGTAGTATAGACCGGGGTGAGCAGTTCTTC. Translation gives CASSIDRGEQFF. Based on the CDR3 plus reference TRBV19 and TRBJ2-1, the full variable domain is DGGITQSPKYLFRKEGQNVTLSCEQNLNHDAMYWYRQDPGQGLRLIYYSQIVNDFQKGDIAEGYSVSREKKESFPLTVTSAQKNPTAFYLCASSIDRGEQFFGPGTRLTVL.

The chain recombines TRBV19 with TRBJ2-1; D tentatively reads TRBD1 or TRBD2 (6 bases each). Germline loops: CDR1 LNHDA, CDR2 SQIVND (reference sequence). The germline V and J ends were trimmed by 6 bases and 7 bases, with 22 bases remaining between them. The CDR3 runs to 16 residues. The CDR3 region is CASSRGGGDWDNEQFF. The CDR3 DNA sequence: TGTGCCAGTAGCCGAGGAGGGGGAGATTGGGATAATGAGCAGTTCTTC.

The chain carries TRBV7-2 and TRBJ2-7, with D perhaps TRBD1 (5 bases). V lost 1 base and J lost 3, with 13 bases in between. Germline V gene lookup returns CDR1 SGHTA and CDR2 FQGNSA. CDR3 length equals 15 residues. The CDR3 nucleotides read TGTGCCAGCAGCTTAGGCACAGGAGCCTTCTACGAGCAGTACTTC. Amino acid sequence: CASSLGTGAFYEQYF. Filled out from reference TRBV7-2 and TRBJ2-7, the complete variable domain reads GAGVSQSPSNKVTEKGKDVELRCDPISGHTALYWYRQSLGQGLEFLIYFQGNSAPDKSGLPSDRFSAERTGGSVSTLTIQRTQQEDSAVYLCASSLGTGAFYEQYFGPGTRLTVT.

The chain uses TRBV27 and TRBJ2-7, with TRBD1 identical over 7 bases. CDR1 and CDR2 (germline): MNHEY, SMNVEV (reference sequence). The CDR3 spans 15 residues. J lost 0 bases, V lost 5 bases, and 7 bases had no gene match. CDR3 DNA: TGTGCCAGCAGTACACCGGGACAGAGCTCCTACGAGCAGTACTTC. As protein: CASSTPGQSSYEQYF.

A word on this clone: In the same sample, other DNA sequences code for this CDR3. This sequence joins TRBV9 and TRBJ2-1; the D gene could be TRBD1 or TRBD2 (6 bases each). Germline V gene lookup returns CDR1 SGDLS and CDR2 YYNGEE. This CDR3 region has 15 residues. Trimming pared 0 bases from V and 8 bases from J, leaving 15 bases between. This chain's CDR3 is CASSVDPGGTYEQFF. The CDR3 bases are TGTGCCAGCAGCGTAGATCCCGGCGGGACATATGAGCAGTTCTTC.

This clone was observed at least ten times. This chain links TRBV5-4 with TRBJ2-3, with a possible D match to TRBD1 (6 bases). Per germline, CDR1 SGHNT and CDR2 YYREEE (reference sequence). This CDR3 spans 16 amino acids. Trimming removed 5 bases at V and 0 bases at J, with 16 bases between. The CDR3 loop reads CASRGGRRGSTDTQYF. DNA for the CDR3: TGTGCCAGCAGAGGGGGTCGTCGGGGAAGCACAGATACGCAGTATTTT. The entire variable domain, with the rest obtained from reference TRBV5-4 and TRBJ2-3, is as follows: ETGVTQSPTHLIKTRGQQVTLRCSSQSGHNTVSWYQQALGQGPQFIFQYYREEENGRGNFPPRFSGLQFPNYSSELNVNALELDDSALYLCASRGGRRGSTDTQYFGPGTRLTVL.

This clone was detected many times. This CDR3 reads CASSLVPMATGSKQFF. The DNA of the CDR3 is TGTGCCAGCAGCTTGGTACCAATGGCGACGGGATCAAAGCAGTTCTTC. The chain combines TRBV5-5 with TRBJ2-1; the D gene is possibly TRBD2 (5 bases). V lost 0 bases and J 11 bases, leaving 21 bases between the germline ends. The CDR3 runs to 16 residues. Per the germline V gene, CDR1 is SGHKS and CDR2 is YYEKEE (reference sequence).

This clone was detected a few times. This chain links TRBV23-1 with TRBJ2-1; 9 positions match TRBD1. TRBV23-1 is known as an ORF, though its function is uncertain. CDR3 length equals 17 residues. V shed 4 bases, J shed 6 bases, and the junction held 13 bases outside the gene matches. The CDR3 region is CASSPGGMGQGSNEQFF. DNA of the CDR3: TGCGCCAGCAGTCCAGGGGGTATGGGACAGGGAAGCAATGAGCAGTTCTTC.

This chain links TRBV18 with TRBJ1-1, with a possible D match to TRBD1 (6 bases). Deletions cut 3 bases from V and 5 bases from J, with 13 bases between. Germline V CDR1 and CDR2: KGHSH, LQKENI. The CDR3 has 14 amino acids. The CDR3 region is CASSPSATGTEAFF. The CDR3 DNA reads TGTGCCAGCTCACCTTCCGCAACAGGGACTGAAGCTTTCTTT.

This chain uses TRBV5-4 with TRBJ2-2, with D possibly matching TRBD2 (5 bases). This CDR3 contains 13 residues. CDR1 is SGHNT and CDR2 is YYREEE in the germline V gene (reference sequence). V was clipped by 7 bases and J by 1 base, with 8 bases between them. The CDR3 spells CASGGQNTGELFF. The CDR3 DNA is TGTGCCAGCGGAGGCCAGAACACCGGGGAGCTGTTTTTT.

This clone came up a few times. V and J are TRBV30 and TRBJ2-1, with 9 nucleotides matching TRBD2. V lost 0 bases, J lost 9 bases, and 9 bases stayed unmatched. CDR1 GTSNPN and CDR2 SVGIG come from the germline V gene (reference sequence). The CDR3 sequence is 15 residues long. Here the CDR3 reads CAWSVSGGRAIEQFF. CDR3 coding DNA: TGTGCCTGGAGTGTAAGCGGCGGGAGGGCCATTGAGCAGTTCTTC. Combining the CDR3 with reference TRBV30 and TRBJ2-1 gives the whole variable domain SQTIHQWPATLVQPVGSPLSLECTVEGTSNPNLYWYRQAAGRGLQLLFYSVGIGQISSEVPQNLSASRPQDRQFILSSKKLLLSDSGFYLCAWSVSGGRAIEQFFGPGTRLTVL.

In this sample, this clone turned up many times. The chain combines TRBV5-4 with TRBJ2-5; TRBD1 matches at 9 bases. The CDR3 extends over 15 amino acids. Germline lookup yields CDR1 SGHNT and CDR2 YYREEE (reference sequence). With V trimmed by 4 bases and J by 7 bases, 11 bases remained unmatched. This CDR3 is CASSLGRGQGVTQYF. As DNA, the CDR3 is TGTGCCAGCAGCCTAGGGCGGGGACAGGGTGTGACCCAGTACTTC.

The DNA for the CDR3 is TGCGCCAGCAAGCTTATCGTGGACTATCCGAGCACAGATACGCAGTATTTT. It encodes CASKLIVDYPSTDTQYF. The chain joins TRBV5-1 to TRBJ2-3; perhaps TRBD2 as D (6 bases). This CDR3 spans 17 amino acids. Between the trimmed V and J ends, which lost 6 bases and 0 bases, there was a span of 20 bases. In germline, CDR1 is SGHRS, CDR2 YFSETQ. The variable domain in full, with the rest retrieved from reference TRBV5-1 and TRBJ2-3, is KAGVTQTPRYLIKTRGQQVTLSCSPISGHRSVSWYQQTPGQGLQFLFEYFSETQRNKGNFPGRFSGRQFSNSRSEMNVSTLELGDSALYLCASKLIVDYPSTDTQYFGPGTRLTVL.

The genes are TRBV5-1 and TRBJ2-3; D is ambiguous. Germline CDR1 and CDR2: SGHRS and YFSETQ. The CDR3 has 12 amino acids. The ends were cut back, 0 bases at V and 4 bases at J, with 3 bases in the middle. The CDR3 loop reads CASSLAPDTQYF. CDR3 bases: TGCGCCAGCAGCTTGGCCCCAGATACGCAGTATTTT.

The rearrangement joins TRBV30 to TRBJ2-6; the match to TRBD1 covers 10 bases. This CDR3 contains 16 residues. Germline CDR1 reads GTSNPN; CDR2 reads SVGIG (reference sequence). The trim removed 3 bases at V and 2 bases at J, leaving 4 bases unmatched. For the CDR3, the DNA is TGTGCCTGGAGGCTCGGGACAGGGGCTGGGGCCAACGTCCTGACTTTC. Its protein is CAWRLGTGAGANVLTF. Drawing the rest from reference TRBV30 and TRBJ2-6, the complete variable domain is SQTIHQWPATLVQPVGSPLSLECTVEGTSNPNLYWYRQAAGRGLQLLFYSVGIGQISSEVPQNLSASRPQDRQFILSSKKLLLSDSGFYLCAWRLGTGAGANVLTFGAGSRLTVL.

The chain recombines TRBV15 with TRBJ2-5; no firm D call. Trimming removed 0 bases from V and 5 bases from J, with 13 bases in between. The V gene's germline CDR1 is LNHNV and CDR2 YYDKDF (reference sequence). The CDR3 extends over 15 amino acids. The CDR3, as DNA: TGTGCCACCAGCAGAGAGCGCGGCCCCGGGGAGACCCAGTACTTC. Protein sequence: CATSRERGPGETQYF.

This chain joins TRBV6-5 and TRBJ2-7; the D call may be TRBD1 or TRBD2 (6 bases each). The CDR3 consists of 14 residues. The V end was cut by 5 bases, the J end by 0 bases, with 11 bases between. Germline values: CDR1 MNHEY, CDR2 SVGAGI. Written as DNA, the CDR3 is TGTGCCAGCAGTAAGGGGGGCTCCTCCTACGAGCAGTACTTC. It translates to CASSKGGSSYEQYF.

V and J are TRBV5-1 and TRBJ1-5; D not certain. This CDR3 has 13 residues. Germline CDR1 is SGHRS and CDR2 is YFSETQ. V was trimmed by 1 base and J by 7 bases, leaving 9 bases between them. The CDR3 coding sequence is TGCGCCAGCAGCTTGACCCCCTCGCAGCCCCAGCATTTT. Protein: CASSLTPSQPQHF.

The chain joins TRBV7-2 to TRBJ2-7, with 10 positions matching TRBD1. CDR3 length: 16 amino acids. Germline loops: CDR1 SGHTA, CDR2 FQGNSA. Trimming cost V 4 bases and J 5 bases; bases outside gene matches: 11. In DNA, the CDR3 is TGTGCCAGCAGCTACGGCTGGGACAGGGGAGGGAACGAGCAGTACTTC. It specifies CASSYGWDRGGNEQYF.